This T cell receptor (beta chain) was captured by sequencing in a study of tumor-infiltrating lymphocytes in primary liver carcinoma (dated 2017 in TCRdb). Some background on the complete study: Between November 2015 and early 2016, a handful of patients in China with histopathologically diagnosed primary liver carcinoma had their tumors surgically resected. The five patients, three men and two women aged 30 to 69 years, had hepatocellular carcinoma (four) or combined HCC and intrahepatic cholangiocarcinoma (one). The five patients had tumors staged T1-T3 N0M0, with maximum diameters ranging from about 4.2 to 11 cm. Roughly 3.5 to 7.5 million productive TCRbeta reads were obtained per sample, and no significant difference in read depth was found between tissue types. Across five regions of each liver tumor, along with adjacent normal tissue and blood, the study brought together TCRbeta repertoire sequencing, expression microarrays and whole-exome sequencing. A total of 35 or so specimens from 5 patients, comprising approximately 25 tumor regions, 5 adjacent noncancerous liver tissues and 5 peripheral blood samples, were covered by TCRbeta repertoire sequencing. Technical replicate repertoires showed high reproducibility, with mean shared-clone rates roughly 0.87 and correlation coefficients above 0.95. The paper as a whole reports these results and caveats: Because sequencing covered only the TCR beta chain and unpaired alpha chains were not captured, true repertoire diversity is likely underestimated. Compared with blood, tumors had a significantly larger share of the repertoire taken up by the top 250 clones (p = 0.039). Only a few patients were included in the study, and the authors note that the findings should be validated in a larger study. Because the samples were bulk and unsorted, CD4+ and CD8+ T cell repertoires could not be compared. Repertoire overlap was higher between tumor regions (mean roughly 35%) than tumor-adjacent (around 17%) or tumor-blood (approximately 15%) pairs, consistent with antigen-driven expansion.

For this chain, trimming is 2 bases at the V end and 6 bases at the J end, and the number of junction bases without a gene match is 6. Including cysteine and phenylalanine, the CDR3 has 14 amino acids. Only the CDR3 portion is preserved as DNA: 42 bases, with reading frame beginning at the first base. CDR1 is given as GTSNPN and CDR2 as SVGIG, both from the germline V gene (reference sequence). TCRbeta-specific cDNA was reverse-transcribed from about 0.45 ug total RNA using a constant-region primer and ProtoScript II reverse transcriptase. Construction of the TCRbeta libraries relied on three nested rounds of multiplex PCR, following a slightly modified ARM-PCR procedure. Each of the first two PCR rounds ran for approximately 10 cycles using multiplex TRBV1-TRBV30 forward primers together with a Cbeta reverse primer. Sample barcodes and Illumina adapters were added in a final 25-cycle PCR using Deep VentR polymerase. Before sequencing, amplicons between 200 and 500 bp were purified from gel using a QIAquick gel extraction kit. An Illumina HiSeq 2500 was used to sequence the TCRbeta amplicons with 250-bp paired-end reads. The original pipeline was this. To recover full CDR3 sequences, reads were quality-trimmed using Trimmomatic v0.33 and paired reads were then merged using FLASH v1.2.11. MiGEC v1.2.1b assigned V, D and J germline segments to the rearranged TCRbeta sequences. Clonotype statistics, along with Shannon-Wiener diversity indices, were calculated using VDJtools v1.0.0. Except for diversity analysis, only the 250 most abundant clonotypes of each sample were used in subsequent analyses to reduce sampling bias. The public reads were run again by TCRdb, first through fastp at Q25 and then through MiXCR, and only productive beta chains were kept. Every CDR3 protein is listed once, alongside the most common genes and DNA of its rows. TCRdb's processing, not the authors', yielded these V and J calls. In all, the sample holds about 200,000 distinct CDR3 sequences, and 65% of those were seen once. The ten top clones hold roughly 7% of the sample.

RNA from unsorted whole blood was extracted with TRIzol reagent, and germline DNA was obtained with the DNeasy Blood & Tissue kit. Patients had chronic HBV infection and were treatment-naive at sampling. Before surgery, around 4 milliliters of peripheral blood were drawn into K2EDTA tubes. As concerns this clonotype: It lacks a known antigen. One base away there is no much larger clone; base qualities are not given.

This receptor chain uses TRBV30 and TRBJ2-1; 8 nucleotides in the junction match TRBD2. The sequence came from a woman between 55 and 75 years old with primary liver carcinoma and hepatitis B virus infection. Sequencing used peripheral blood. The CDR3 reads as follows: CAWSKAGGCNEQFF. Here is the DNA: TGTGCCTGGAGTAAGGCGGGGGGCTGCAATGAGCAGTTCTTC.